These 9 T cell receptor beta chains were all obtained from the same sample, sequenced in a study of beta chain features in type 1 diabetes. The sequenced template was cDNA made from the entire isolated RNA. The assay was immunoSEQ multiplex PCR, and TCRdb's table has in-frame clones only and misses some. The sample has almost 350,000 clones; approximately 8.2% are singletons. The sequenced sample consisted of central memory CD4+ T cells from blood. All receptors come from a woman under 30 in good health.

This CDR3 is CASRPDRGRAGANVLTF. In DNA, the CDR3 is TGTGCCAGCAGGCCTGACAGGGGGCGCGCTGGGGCCAACGTCCTGACTTTC. V and J are TRBV5-4 and TRBJ2-6; 10 nucleotides agree with TRBD1. CDR1 and CDR2 from the germline V gene are SGHNT and YYREEE (reference sequence). The CDR3 covers 17 residues. Trimming took 5 bases from V and 2 from J; bases not matched to a gene: 7.

This clone has ten or more counts. This chain uses TRBV13 with TRBJ2-4; TRBD1 might be the D (5 bases). Trimming pared 2 bases from V and 3 bases from J, leaving 8 bases between. Looked up from germline, CDR1 is PRHDT and CDR2 is FYEKMQ (reference sequence). There are 14 residues in the CDR3. CDR3 amino acids: CASSLRGVKNIQYF. CDR3 in DNA: TGTGCCAGCAGCTTAAGGGGTGTCAAAAACATTCAGTACTTC.

This clone was seen only a few times. The chain is built from TRBV4-2 and TRBJ2-7; TRBD2 matches 12 bases. The CDR3 runs to 15 residues. Germline values: CDR1 LGHNA, CDR2 YNFKEQ. Losses at the gene ends were 2 bases for V and 2 bases for J; bases not matched to a gene: 1. The CDR3 DNA reads as TGTGCCAGCAGCCAACCTAGCGGGAGGGCCTACGAGCAGTACTTC. Residues: CASSQPSGRAYEQYF.

Comment on this clone: This specimen includes other DNA sequences encoding the same CDR3. The chain recombines TRBV7-6 with TRBJ2-7; D ambiguous. The CDR3 loop spans 14 amino acids. With 1 base removed from V and 0 bases from J, the gap between germline ends came to 7 bases. Germline V gives CDR1 SGHVS, CDR2 FNYEAQ. Here the CDR3 reads CASSLDPSSYEQYF. The CDR3 region has the DNA TGTGCCAGCAGCTTAGATCCAAGCTCCTACGAGCAGTACTTC.

J is TRBJ1-4 and V is TRBV9; TRBD1 agrees at 7 bases. V lost 4 bases to trimming and J lost 3 bases; unmatched junction nucleotides: 6. The CDR3 runs to 15 residues. Per the germline V gene, CDR1 is SGDLS and CDR2 is YYNGEE. The CDR3 DNA reads as TGTGCCAGCAGCAACCGACAGGGCCCTAATGAAAAACTGTTTTTT. It codes for CASSNRQGPNEKLFF. The full variable domain, with the rest looked up from reference TRBV9 and TRBJ1-4, is DSGVTQTPKHLITATGQRVTLRCSPRSGDLSVYWYQQSLDQGLQFLIQYYNGEERAKGNILERFSAQQFPDLHSELNLSSLELGDSALYFCASSNRQGPNEKLFFGSGTQLSVL.

This clone was found a few times. J is TRBJ2-1 and V is TRBV10-3, with D tentatively TRBD2 (6 bases). The CDR3 totals 16 residues. V was cut by 4 bases and J by 12 bases, with 25 bases left in between. The germline gives CDR1 ENHRY, CDR2 SYGVKD. CDR3 sequence (DNA): TGTGCCATCAGTGGGGGGATTGAGGCGGGAACCGAGGCGCAGTTCTTC. Translated: CAISGGIEAGTEAQFF.

The genes are TRBV27 and TRBJ1-1; TRBD1 agrees at 7 bases. CDR3 length equals 13 residues. Looked up from germline, CDR1 is MNHEY and CDR2 is SMNVEV (reference sequence). V dropped 8 bases and J dropped 8; count of bases not matched to a gene: 11. CDR3 in amino acids: CASVFGLDREAFF. CDR3 DNA sequence: TGTGCCAGCGTCTTTGGGCTGGACAGGGAAGCTTTCTTT.

This clone was seen ten or more times. This chain joins TRBV7-2 and TRBJ1-5, with D tentatively TRBD1 (5 bases). Trimming cost V 6 bases and J 2 bases, with 11 bases left between them. The CDR3 extends over 14 amino acids. Per germline, CDR1 SGHTA and CDR2 FQGNSA. CDR3 region: CASRAGGGNQPQHF. Here the CDR3 DNA reads TGTGCCAGCAGGGCCGGGGGAGGCAATCAGCCCCAGCATTTT.

This clone was found a few times. A far larger clone is just one base off, so this is likely a read error. The J gene is TRBJ2-1, the V gene TRBV7-3; 11 positions match TRBD2. J was trimmed by 4 bases and V by 3 bases; bases with no gene match: 2. CDR3 length: 15 residues. The germline V gene has CDR1 SGHTA and CDR2 FQGTGA. CDR3 in DNA: TGTGCCAGCAGCTTCGGGACTAGCGGTTACAATGAGCAGTTCTTC. Protein product: CASSFGTSGYNEQFF.